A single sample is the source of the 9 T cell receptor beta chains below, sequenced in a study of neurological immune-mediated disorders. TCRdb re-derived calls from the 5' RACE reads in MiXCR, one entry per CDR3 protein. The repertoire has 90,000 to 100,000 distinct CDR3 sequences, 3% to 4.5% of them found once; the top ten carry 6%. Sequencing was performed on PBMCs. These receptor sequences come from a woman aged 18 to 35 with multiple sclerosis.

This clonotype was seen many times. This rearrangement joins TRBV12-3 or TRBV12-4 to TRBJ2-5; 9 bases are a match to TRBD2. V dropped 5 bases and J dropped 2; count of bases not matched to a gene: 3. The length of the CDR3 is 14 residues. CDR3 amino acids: CASSATSGQETQYF. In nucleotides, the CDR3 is TGTGCCAGCAGTGCTACTAGCGGGCAAGAGACCCAGTACTTC.

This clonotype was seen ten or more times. CDR3 DNA sequence: TGCAGTGCTAGGGCATTCACCGGGACAGCGGGATCCTACGAGCAGTACTTC. Translation gives CSARAFTGTAGSYEQYF. This chain links TRBV20-1 with TRBJ2-7; D is perhaps TRBD1 or TRBD2 (7 bases each). The CDR3 covers 17 residues. V was trimmed by 3 bases and J by 1 base, leaving 22 bases between them. CDR1 is DFQATT, CDR2 SNEGSKA, per germline (reference sequence).

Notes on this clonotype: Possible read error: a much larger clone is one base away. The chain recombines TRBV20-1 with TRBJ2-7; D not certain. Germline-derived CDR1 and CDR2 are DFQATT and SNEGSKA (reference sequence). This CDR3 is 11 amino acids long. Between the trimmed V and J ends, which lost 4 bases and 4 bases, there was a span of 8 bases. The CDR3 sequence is CSAINGYEQYF. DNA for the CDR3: TGCAGTGCTATAAACGGTTACGAGCAGTACTTC.

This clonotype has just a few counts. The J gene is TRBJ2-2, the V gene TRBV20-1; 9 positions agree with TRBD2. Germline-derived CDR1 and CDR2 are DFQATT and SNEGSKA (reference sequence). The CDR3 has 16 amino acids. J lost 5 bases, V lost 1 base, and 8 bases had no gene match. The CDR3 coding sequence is TGCAGTGCTAGAGGTCCCCCTGCGGGGGGGACCGGGGAGCTGTTTTTT. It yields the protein CSARGPPAGGTGELFF.

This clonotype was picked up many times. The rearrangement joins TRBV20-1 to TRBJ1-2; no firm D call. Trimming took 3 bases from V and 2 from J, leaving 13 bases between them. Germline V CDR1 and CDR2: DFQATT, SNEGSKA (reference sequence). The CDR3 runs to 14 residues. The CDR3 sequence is CSASPGVPNYGYTF. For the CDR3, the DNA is TGCAGTGCTAGCCCTGGGGTACCGAACTATGGCTACACCTTC.

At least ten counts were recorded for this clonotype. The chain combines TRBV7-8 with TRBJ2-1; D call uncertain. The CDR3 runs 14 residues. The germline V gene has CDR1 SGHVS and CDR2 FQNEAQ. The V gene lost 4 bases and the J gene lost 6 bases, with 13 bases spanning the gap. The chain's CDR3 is CASSSRMRFNEQFF. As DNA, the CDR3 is TGTGCCAGCAGCTCCAGAATGAGGTTCAATGAGCAGTTCTTC.

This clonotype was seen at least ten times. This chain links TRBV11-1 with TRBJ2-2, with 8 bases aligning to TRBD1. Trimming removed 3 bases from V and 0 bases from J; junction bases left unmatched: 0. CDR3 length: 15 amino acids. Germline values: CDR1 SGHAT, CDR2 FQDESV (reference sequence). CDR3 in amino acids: CASSFRGPNTGELFF. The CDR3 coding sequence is TGTGCCAGCAGCTTCAGGGGGCCGAACACCGGGGAGCTGTTTTTT.

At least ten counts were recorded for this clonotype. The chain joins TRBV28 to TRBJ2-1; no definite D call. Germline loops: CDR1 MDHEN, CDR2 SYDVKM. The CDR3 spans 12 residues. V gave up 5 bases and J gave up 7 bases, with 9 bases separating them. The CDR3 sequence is CASSQTRNEQFF. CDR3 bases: TGTGCCAGCAGTCAGACCCGTAATGAGCAGTTCTTC.

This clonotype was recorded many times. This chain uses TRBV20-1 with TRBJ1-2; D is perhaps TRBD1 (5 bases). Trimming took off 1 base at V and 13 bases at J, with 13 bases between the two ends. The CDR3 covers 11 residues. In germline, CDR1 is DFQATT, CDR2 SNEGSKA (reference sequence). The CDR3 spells CSARVGPPITF. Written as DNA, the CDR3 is TGCAGTGCTAGAGTGGGACCTCCTATCACCTTC.